Here is one T cell receptor beta chain with its context. Its specificity is not known. This entry belongs to a study of identical twins. CDR1 and CDR2 (germline): SQVTM, ANQGSEA. The CDR3 totals 13 residues. Trimming left V 1 base short and J 6 bases short, with 11 bases between. One entry per CDR3 protein results from TCRdb running MiXCR on the 5' RACE reads. The sample has 500,000 to 550,000 distinct CDR3 sequences; 20% to 25% are singletons. Study results and limitations: Interpretation of the results relied on cross-sectional statistical analysis and not on following the same donors. Models predicted too little out-of-frame TCR alpha sharing in monozygotic twins. Partly confounded zero-insertion analyses could result from invariant MAIT and iNKT cells.

This same sample was also taken into another study, of yellow fever vaccine responses in identical twins. That paper notes: Twins showed a vaccine T cell response that reportedly seemed partly convergent, partly personalized.

The genes are TRBV29-1 and TRBJ2-3, with D uncertain. The receptor comes from a woman between 18 and 29 years old in good health. Sequenced material: CD4+ T cells sorted from blood. The CDR3 is CSVEGRMVDTQYF. CDR3 coding DNA: TGCAGCGTTGAAGGGCGCATGGTCGATACGCAGTATTTT.